The T cell receptor beta chain described here comes from a study of beta chain features in type 1 diabetes. Investigators reverse transcribed all isolated RNA, so they sequenced expressed TCRB transcripts. Profiled with immunoSEQ multiplex PCR; TCRdb holds only in-frame clones, not every one. This sample carries around 300,000 clones, 7% to 9% of them seen once, and the ten largest clones take 1%. This clone was seen a single time. Its antigen is not identified. Whole-study results and caveats: Individuals with type 1 diabetes displayed fewer insertions and more deletions at VDJ junctions.

This TCR was sampled from a woman between 18 and 30 years old in good health. The specimen sequenced was central memory CD4+ T cells from blood.

The CDR3 DNA reads as TGTGCCAGCAGTGAGCATAGGGTAAGCAATCAGCCCCAGCATTTT. Its protein product is CASSEHRVSNQPQHF. The chain has TRBV2 and TRBJ1-5; D not certain. Germline V CDR1 and CDR2: SNHLY, FYNNEI. The CDR3 has 15 amino acids. Trimming left V 3 bases short and J 1 base short, with 10 bases between.